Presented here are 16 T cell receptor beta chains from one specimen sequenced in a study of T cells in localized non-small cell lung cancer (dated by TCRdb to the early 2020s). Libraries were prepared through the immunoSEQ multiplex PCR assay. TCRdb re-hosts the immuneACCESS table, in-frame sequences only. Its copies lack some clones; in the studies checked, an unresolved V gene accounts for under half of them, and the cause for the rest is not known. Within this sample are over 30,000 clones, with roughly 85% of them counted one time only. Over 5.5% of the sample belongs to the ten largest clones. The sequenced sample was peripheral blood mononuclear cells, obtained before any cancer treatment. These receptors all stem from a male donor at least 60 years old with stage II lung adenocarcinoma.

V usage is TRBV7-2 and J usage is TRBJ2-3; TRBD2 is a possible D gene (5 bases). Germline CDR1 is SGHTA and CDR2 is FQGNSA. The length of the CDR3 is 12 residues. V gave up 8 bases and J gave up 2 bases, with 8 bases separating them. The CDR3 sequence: CASSGSTDTQYF. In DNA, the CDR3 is TGTGCCAGCTCGGGATCCACAGATACGCAGTATTTT. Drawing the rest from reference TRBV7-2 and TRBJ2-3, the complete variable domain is GAGVSQSPSNKVTEKGKDVELRCDPISGHTALYWYRQSLGQGLEFLIYFQGNSAPDKSGLPSDRFSAERTGGSVSTLTIQRTQQEDSAVYLCASSGSTDTQYFGPGTRLTVL.

DNA for the CDR3: TGCGCCAGCAGCAGCGGACAGGGCACAGATACGCAGTATTTT. Its translation: CASSSGQGTDTQYF. The rearrangement links TRBV5-1 to TRBJ2-3, with TRBD1 matching over 7 bases. The CDR3 has 14 residues. Germline loops: CDR1 SGHRS, CDR2 YFSETQ. J gave up 1 base and V 4 bases, and 3 bases lay outside the gene matches.

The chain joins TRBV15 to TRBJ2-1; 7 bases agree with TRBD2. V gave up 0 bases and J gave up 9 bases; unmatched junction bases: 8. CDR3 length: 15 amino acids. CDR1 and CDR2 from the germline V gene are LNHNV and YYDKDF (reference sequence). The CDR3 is CATSRDRLAKSEQFF. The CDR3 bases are TGTGCCACCAGCAGAGATCGACTAGCAAAGAGTGAGCAGTTCTTC.

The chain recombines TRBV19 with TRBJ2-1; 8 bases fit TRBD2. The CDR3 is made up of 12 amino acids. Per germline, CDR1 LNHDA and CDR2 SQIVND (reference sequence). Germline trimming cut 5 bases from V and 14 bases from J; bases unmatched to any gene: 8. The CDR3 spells CASSPGEREKFF. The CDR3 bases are TGTGCCAGTAGTCCCGGGGAGCGGGAGAAGTTCTTC.

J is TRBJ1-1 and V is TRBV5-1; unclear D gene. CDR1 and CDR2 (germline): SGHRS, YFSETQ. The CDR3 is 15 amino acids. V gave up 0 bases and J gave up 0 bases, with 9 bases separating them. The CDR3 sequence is CASSLAAGMNTEAFF. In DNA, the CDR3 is TGCGCCAGCAGCTTGGCCGCGGGCATGAACACTGAAGCTTTCTTT. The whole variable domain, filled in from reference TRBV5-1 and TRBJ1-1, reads KAGVTQTPRYLIKTRGQQVTLSCSPISGHRSVSWYQQTPGQGLQFLFEYFSETQRNKGNFPGRFSGRQFSNSRSEMNVSTLELGDSALYLCASSLAAGMNTEAFFGQGTRLTVV.

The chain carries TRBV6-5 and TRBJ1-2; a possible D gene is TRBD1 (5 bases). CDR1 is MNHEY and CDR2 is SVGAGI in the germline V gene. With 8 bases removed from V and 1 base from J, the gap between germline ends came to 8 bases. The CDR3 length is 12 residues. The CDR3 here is CASAGGNYGYTF. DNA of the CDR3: TGTGCCAGCGCCGGGGGTAACTATGGCTACACCTTC.

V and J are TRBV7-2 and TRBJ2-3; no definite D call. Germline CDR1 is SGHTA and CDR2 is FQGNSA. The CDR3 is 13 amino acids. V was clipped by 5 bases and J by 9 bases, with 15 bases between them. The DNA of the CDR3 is TGTGCCAGCAGCCTGGACCACTCAGTAACGCAGTATTTT. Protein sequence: CASSLDHSVTQYF.

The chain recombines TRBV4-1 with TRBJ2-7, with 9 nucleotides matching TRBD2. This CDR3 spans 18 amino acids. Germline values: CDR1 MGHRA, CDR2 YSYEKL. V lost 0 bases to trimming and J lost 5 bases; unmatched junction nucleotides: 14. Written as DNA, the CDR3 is TGCGCCAGCAGCCAAGATGCAGTAGCGGGAGATTGGATTAACGAGCAGTACTTC. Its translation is CASSQDAVAGDWINEQYF.

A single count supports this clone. The CDR3 loop is CASRFLGEGNQPQHF. The CDR3 DNA reads as TGTGCCAGCAGGTTCCTAGGGGAGGGCAATCAGCCCCAGCATTTT. This chain connects TRBV7-2 to TRBJ1-5; D may be TRBD1 (5 bases). The CDR3 runs to 15 residues. V dropped 6 bases and J dropped 2 bases, with 14 bases sitting between them. CDR1 is SGHTA, CDR2 FQGNSA, per germline.

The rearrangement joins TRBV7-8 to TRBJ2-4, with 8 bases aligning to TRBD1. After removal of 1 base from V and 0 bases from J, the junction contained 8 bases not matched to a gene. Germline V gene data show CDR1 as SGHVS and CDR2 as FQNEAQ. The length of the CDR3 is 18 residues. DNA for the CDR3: TGTGCCAGCAGCTTAGGCCAGGGGGCAATTGGAGCCAAAAACATTCAGTACTTC. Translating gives CASSLGQGAIGAKNIQYF.

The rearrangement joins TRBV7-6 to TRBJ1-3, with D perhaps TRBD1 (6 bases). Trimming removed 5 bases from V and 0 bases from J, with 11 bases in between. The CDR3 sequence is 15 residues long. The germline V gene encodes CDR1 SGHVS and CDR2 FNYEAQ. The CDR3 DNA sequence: TGTGCCAGCAGCCTGGGACATTTCTCTGGAAACACCATATATTTT. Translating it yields CASSLGHFSGNTIYF.

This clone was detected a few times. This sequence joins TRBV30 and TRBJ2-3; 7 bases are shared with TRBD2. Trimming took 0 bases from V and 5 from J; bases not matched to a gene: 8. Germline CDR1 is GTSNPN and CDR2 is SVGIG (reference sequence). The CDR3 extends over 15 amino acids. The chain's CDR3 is CAWSVRKRGLDTQYF. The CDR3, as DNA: TGTGCCTGGAGTGTACGGAAGCGGGGCCTAGATACGCAGTATTTT. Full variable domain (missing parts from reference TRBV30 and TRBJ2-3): SQTIHQWPATLVQPVGSPLSLECTVEGTSNPNLYWYRQAAGRGLQLLFYSVGIGQISSEVPQNLSASRPQDRQFILSSKKLLLSDSGFYLCAWSVRKRGLDTQYFGPGTRLTVL.

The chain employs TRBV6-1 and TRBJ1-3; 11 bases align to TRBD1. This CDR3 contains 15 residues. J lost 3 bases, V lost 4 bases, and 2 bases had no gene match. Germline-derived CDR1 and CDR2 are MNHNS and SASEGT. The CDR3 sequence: CASSGGTGGGNTIYF. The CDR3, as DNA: TGTGCCAGCAGTGGCGGGACAGGGGGTGGAAACACCATATATTTT.

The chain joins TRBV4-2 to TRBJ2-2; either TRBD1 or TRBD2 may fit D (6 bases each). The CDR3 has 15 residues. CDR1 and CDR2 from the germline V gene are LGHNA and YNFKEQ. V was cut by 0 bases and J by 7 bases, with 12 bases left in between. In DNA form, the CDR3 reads TGTGCCAGCAGCCAAGATCGGAGGGGGGTCGGGGAGCTGTTTTTT. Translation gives CASSQDRRGVGELFF.

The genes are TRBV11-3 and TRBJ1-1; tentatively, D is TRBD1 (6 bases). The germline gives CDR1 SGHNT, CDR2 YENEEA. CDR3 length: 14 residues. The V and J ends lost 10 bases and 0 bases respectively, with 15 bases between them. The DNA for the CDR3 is TGTGCCACCCCTAGGGGGACTTTGAACACTGAAGCTTTCTTT. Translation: CATPRGTLNTEAFF.

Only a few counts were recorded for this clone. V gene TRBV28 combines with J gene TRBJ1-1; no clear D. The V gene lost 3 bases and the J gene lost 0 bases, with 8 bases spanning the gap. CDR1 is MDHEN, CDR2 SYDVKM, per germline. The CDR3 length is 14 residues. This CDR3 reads CASSLPQMNTEAFF. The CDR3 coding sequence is TGTGCCAGCAGTTTGCCACAGATGAACACTGAAGCTTTCTTT. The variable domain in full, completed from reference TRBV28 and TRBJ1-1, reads DVKVTQSSRYLVKRTGEKVFLECVQDMDHENMFWYRQDPGLGLRLIYFSYDVKMKEKGDIPEGYSVSREKKERFSLILESASTNQTSMYLCASSLPQMNTEAFFGQGTRLTVV.